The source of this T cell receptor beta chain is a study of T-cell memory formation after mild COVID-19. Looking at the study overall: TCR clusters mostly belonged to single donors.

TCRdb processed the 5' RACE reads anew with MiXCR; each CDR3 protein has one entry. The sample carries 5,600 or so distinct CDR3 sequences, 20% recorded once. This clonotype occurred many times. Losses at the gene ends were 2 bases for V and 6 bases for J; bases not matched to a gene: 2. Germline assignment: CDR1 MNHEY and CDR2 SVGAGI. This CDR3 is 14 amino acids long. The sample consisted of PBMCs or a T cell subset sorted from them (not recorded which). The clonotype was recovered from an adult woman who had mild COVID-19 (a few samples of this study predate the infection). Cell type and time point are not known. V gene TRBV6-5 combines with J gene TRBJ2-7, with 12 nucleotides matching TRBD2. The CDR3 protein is CASSYRGLAGEQYF. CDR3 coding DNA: TGTGCCAGCAGTTACCGGGGACTAGCGGGCGAGCAGTACTTC.